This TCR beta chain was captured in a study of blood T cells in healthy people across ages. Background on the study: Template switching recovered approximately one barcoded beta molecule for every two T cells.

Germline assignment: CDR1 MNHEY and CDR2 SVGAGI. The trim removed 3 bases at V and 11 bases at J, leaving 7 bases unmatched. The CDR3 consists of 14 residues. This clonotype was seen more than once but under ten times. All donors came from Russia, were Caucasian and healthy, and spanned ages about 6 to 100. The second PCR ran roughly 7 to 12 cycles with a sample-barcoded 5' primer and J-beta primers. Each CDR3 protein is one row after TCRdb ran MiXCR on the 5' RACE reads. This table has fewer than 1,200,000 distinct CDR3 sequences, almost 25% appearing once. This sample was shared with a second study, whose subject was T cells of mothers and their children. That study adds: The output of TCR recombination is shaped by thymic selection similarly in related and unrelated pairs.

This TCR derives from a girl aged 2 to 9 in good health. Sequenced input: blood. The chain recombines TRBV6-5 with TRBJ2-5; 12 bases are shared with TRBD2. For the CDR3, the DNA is TGTGCCAGCAGTTATCGACTAGCGGGAGTGAAGCAGTACTTC. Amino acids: CASSYRLAGVKQYF.